The 9 T cell receptor beta chains reported below all come from one sample, sequenced in a study of metastatic and nonmetastatic thyroid tumors. TCRdb re-called the PCR reads via MiXCR. The sample includes 19,000 or so clones, approximately 29% seen only once; the top ten take 20% to 25%. Not a single patient had been given any form of treatment at any point before undergoing thyroid surgery. The sequencing input was adjacent normal tissue. Receptors were obtained from a female donor with papillary thyroid cancer or a benign thyroid nodule (not recorded which). Some clones in this sample may be carry-over from other donors' samples.

This clone was counted at least ten times. V and J are TRBV19 and TRBJ1-2; a possible D gene is TRBD1 (5 bases). Germline CDR1 and CDR2: LNHDA and SQIVND (reference sequence). Trimming took 9 bases from V and 4 from J, leaving 21 bases between them. This CDR3 region has 15 residues. Here the CDR3 reads CASKGLDGTGYGYTF. CDR3 coding DNA: TGTGCCAGCAAGGGGCTGGACGGGACGGGCTATGGCTACACCTTC.

This clone is medium-sized in the sample. The chain carries TRBV10-1 and TRBJ2-7; D may be TRBD2 (5 bases). The V and J ends lost 4 bases and 3 bases respectively, with 19 bases between them. Germline lookup yields CDR1 WNHNN and CDR2 SYGVQD (reference sequence). CDR3 length: 16 amino acids. This CDR3 is CASSAHDGELGYEQYF. In DNA, the CDR3 is TGCGCCAGCAGTGCCCACGACGGGGAGTTGGGCTACGAGCAGTACTTC.

This clone was recorded a few times. The chain joins TRBV6-1 to TRBJ1-6; 9 nucleotides agree with TRBD1. Unmatched junction bases numbered 1, after V lost 6 bases and J lost 7 bases. Germline CDR1 is MNHNS and CDR2 is SASEGT. This CDR3 spans 13 amino acids. CDR3: CASRGQGNSPLHF. The CDR3 DNA reads as TGTGCCAGCAGGGGACAGGGAAATTCACCCCTCCACTTT.

This clone ranks as medium-sized. The chain links TRBV2 to TRBJ2-7; the D gene is possibly TRBD1 (7 bases). V gave up 6 bases and J gave up 5 bases, with 23 bases separating them. This CDR3 has 16 residues. Germline CDR1 reads SNHLY; CDR2 reads FYNNEI. The DNA of the CDR3 is TGTGCCAGCAGCGGGACTCGGGACAGAAGTATGAACGAGCAGTACTTC. It codes for CASSGTRDRSMNEQYF.

This clone was observed at least ten times. The chain uses TRBV14 and TRBJ2-7; 7 nucleotides match TRBD1. The V and J ends lost 4 bases and 9 bases, in that order; junction bases with no gene match: 15. The CDR3 has 15 amino acids. Germline CDR1 reads SGHDN; CDR2 reads FVKESK. In DNA, the CDR3 is TGTGCCAGCAGCCTACATAACACAGGGGTTATTGGGCAGTACTTC. The encoded protein is CASSLHNTGVIGQYF.

In its sample, this clone was seen once. The chain uses TRBV7-2 and TRBJ1-3; 10 nucleotides line up with TRBD1. The CDR3 length is 13 residues. CDR1 and CDR2 (germline): SGHTA, FQGNSA. V gave up 8 bases and J gave up 8 bases; unmatched junction bases: 6. The CDR3 DNA reads as TGTGCCAGCCGGGACAGGGGAGGGGACACCATATATTTT. It translates to CASRDRGGDTIYF.

Only a few counts were recorded for this clone. At one of its ends the junction is not consistent with the germline gene, which may arise from a read error. The chain joins TRBV6-2 or TRBV6-3 to TRBJ1-2; a possible D gene is TRBD1 (5 bases). This CDR3 is 18 amino acids long. The V gene's germline CDR1 is MNHEY and CDR2 SVGEGT. CDR3: CASSDSGTYILGNYGYTF. CDR3 in DNA: TGTGCCAGCAGTGACTCCGGGACTTATATCCTGGGAAACTATGGCTACACCTTC.

This clone was counted only a few times. The CDR3 DNA reads TGTGCCAGCAGTGAGTGGAGTACAGGGAACACTGAAGCTTTCTTT. It is translated as CASSEWSTGNTEAFF. This chain uses TRBV25-1 with TRBJ1-1, with D perhaps matching TRBD1 (5 bases). The CDR3 spans 15 residues. CDR1 and CDR2 from the germline V gene are MGHDK and SYGVNS. The germline V and J ends were trimmed by 3 bases and 1 base, with 12 bases remaining between them.

CDR3 in DNA: TGTGCCAGCAGCCCAGGGGGGGGAGGATTCACAGATACGCAGTATTTT. Its protein is CASSPGGGGFTDTQYF. The chain recombines TRBV2 with TRBJ2-3; D might be TRBD1 or TRBD2, each matching 7 bases. The CDR3 contains 16 residues. V was pared by 6 bases and J by 2 bases, with 18 bases between. Germline CDR1 SNHLY, CDR2 FYNNEI.